Listed here are 8 T cell receptor beta chains from one sample, sequenced in a study of cytomegalovirus exposure and HLA in healthy donors. The method was immunoSEQ multiplex PCR; TCRdb's version includes in-frame clones alone and lacks a portion of them. The sample contains 71,000 or so clones, 94% of which appear only once. The sequenced material came from PBMCs. The receptors derive from a woman aged 18 to 35 in good health and CMV-seronegative.

The V call is TRBV18, the J call TRBJ1-1; D is undetermined. Germline V gene data show CDR1 as KGHSH and CDR2 as LQKENI. CDR3 length: 14 amino acids. Trimming left V 2 bases short and J 7 bases short, with 14 bases between. CDR3 loop: CASSPESGPFEAFF. CDR3 DNA: TGTGCCAGCTCACCAGAAAGCGGGCCGTTTGAAGCTTTCTTT.

The chain recombines TRBV9 with TRBJ2-7, with 7 bases lining up with TRBD1. The CDR3 runs to 19 residues. Germline assignment: CDR1 SGDLS and CDR2 YYNGEE. Trimming cost V 0 bases and J 0 bases; bases outside gene matches: 15. CDR3 protein: CASSVGLEERQGLSYEQYF. DNA of the CDR3: TGTGCCAGCAGCGTAGGGCTAGAAGAAAGACAGGGCCTCTCCTACGAGCAGTACTTC.

The chain carries TRBV4-3 and TRBJ1-6; perhaps TRBD1 as D (6 bases). This CDR3 is 13 amino acids long. Germline CDR1 reads LGHNA; CDR2 reads YSLEER. Trimming pared 0 bases from V and 11 bases from J, leaving 8 bases between. CDR3 in DNA: TGCGCCAGCAGCCAAGAACAGGGTGCACCCCTCCACTTT. Translating it yields CASSQEQGAPLHF.

Only one count was recorded for this clone. The CDR3 DNA follows: TGCGCCAGCAGCTTGGCCGGTGCTAGCGGGGGGGCAGATACGCAGTATTTT. It codes for CASSLAGASGGADTQYF. The chain recombines TRBV5-1 with TRBJ2-3, with 12 bases matching TRBD2. The CDR3 length is 17 residues. Germline V lookup: CDR1 SGHRS, CDR2 YFSETQ. V was clipped by 0 bases and J by 4 bases; unmatched bases: 6.

The chain uses TRBV6-5 and TRBJ2-7, with 7 bases identical to TRBD2. The V and J ends lost 8 bases and 3 bases, in that order; junction bases with no gene match: 10. This CDR3 has 14 residues. Germline V CDR1 and CDR2: MNHEY, SVGAGI. CDR3 coding DNA: TGTGCCAGCTCGGAAGGACCGGGGGGCTACGAGCAGTACTTC. It translates to CASSEGPGGYEQYF.

This chain joins TRBV29-1 and TRBJ2-5, with 12 positions matching TRBD2. V shed 4 bases, J shed 3 bases, and the junction held 3 bases outside the gene matches. CDR3 length equals 14 residues. The germline V gene has CDR1 SQVTM and CDR2 ANQGSEA. CDR3 region: CSVGLAGVKETQYF. The CDR3 coding sequence is TGCAGCGTTGGACTAGCGGGGGTAAAAGAGACCCAGTACTTC.

The genes are TRBV27 and TRBJ2-1; 15 bases are a match to TRBD2. V gave up 8 bases and J gave up 12 bases; unmatched junction bases: 11. This CDR3 region has 15 residues. CDR1 and CDR2 from the germline V gene are MNHEY and SMNVEV (reference sequence). CDR3 coding DNA: TGTGCCAGCGGCGGCACCGGGACTAGCGGGAGGAGGCAGTTCTTC. Residues: CASGGTGTSGRRQFF.

This chain joins TRBV9 and TRBJ2-2, with D possibly TRBD1 on 5 matching bases. Trimming took off 3 bases at V and 0 bases at J, with 15 bases between the two ends. The germline CDR1 and CDR2 sequences are SGDLS and YYNGEE. The CDR3 covers 17 residues. The CDR3 loop is CASSETQGPPNTGELFF. The CDR3 DNA is TGTGCCAGCAGCGAAACCCAGGGCCCACCGAACACCGGGGAGCTGTTTTTT. The full variable domain, with the rest looked up from reference TRBV9 and TRBJ2-2, is DSGVTQTPKHLITATGQRVTLRCSPRSGDLSVYWYQQSLDQGLQFLIQYYNGEERAKGNILERFSAQQFPDLHSELNLSSLELGDSALYFCASSETQGPPNTGELFFGEGSRLTVL.